A selection of T cell receptor beta chains follows, all from one sample in a study of OX40 agonist ivuxolimab in advanced cancers. The data were produced by immunoSEQ multiplex PCR, yet TCRdb's version contains in-frame clones alone and is incomplete. The data show 50,000 or so clones, roughly 91% seen once. Sample: CD4+ or CD8+ T cells sorted from blood, taken in a trial of the OX40 agonist ivuxolimab. These receptors were collected from an adult with an advanced solid tumor such as melanoma, head and neck, liver or kidney cancer. The CDR3 runs from the conserved cysteine through the conserved F or W. A D gene is named only where the DNA matches it firmly. Clone size, where shown, is once, few, many, or a class for clones that have expanded.

clone_size | j_call | v_call | d_call | cdr3_nt | cdr3_aa
. | TRBJ1-1 | TRBV7-8 | TRBD1 | TGTGCCAGCAGCTTAGCGAGGGGGCACACTGAAGCTTTCTTT | CASSLARGHTEAFF
. | TRBJ2-7 | TRBV28 | . | TGTGCCAGCCTGGGGGACAACTACGAGCAGTACTTC | CASLGDNYEQYF
once | TRBJ1-1 | TRBV7-9 | . | TGTGCCAGCAGCTTAGGTGTAGGACTGAACACTGAAGCTTTCTTT | CASSLGVGLNTEAFF
. | TRBJ2-1 | TRBV7-9 | TRBD2 | TGTGCCAGCAGCTTAGCGGGAGCGGGAGAGCTGTACAATGAGCAGTTCTTC | CASSLAGAGELYNEQFF
. | TRBJ2-7 | TRBV27 | TRBD1 | TGTGCCAGCAGTTTAATCTTGGGACAGGGGTCCGAGCAGTACTTC | CASSLILGQGSEQYF
. | TRBJ2-7 | TRBV27 | TRBD2 | TGTGCCAGCAGTCCCCTGAGCGGGAGATACGAGCAGTACTTC | CASSPLSGRYEQYF
. | TRBJ2-3 | TRBV9 | TRBD2 | TGTGCCAGCACCGGAGTGGGCGGGGGGGCCACAGATACGCAGTATTTT | CASTGVGGGATDTQYF
. | TRBJ1-5 | TRBV4-1 | . | TGCGCCAGCAGCCAAGATGCCAGGGCCGGTCAGCCCCAGCATTTT | CASSQDARAGQPQHF
. | TRBJ2-1 | TRBV9 | TRBD1 | TGTGCCAGCAGCGTAACCGGGACAGACAATGAGCAGTTCTTC | CASSVTGTDNEQFF
once | TRBJ2-1 | TRBV12-5 | TRBD1 | TGTGCTAGTGGGTTTGGTACAGTTGAGGGACAGGGTAGTTTGGAGCAGTTCTTC | CASGFGTVEGQGSLEQFF
. | TRBJ2-7 | TRBV10-1 | . | TGCGCCAGCAGTGAAGGATGGGGCTACGAGCAGTACTTC | CASSEGWGYEQYF
. | TRBJ2-5 | TRBV19 | . | TGTGCCAGTAGTATCTTGGGGTTCGGGGAGACCCAGTACTTC | CASSILGFGETQYF
. | TRBJ2-1 | TRBV5-1 | . | TGCGCCAGCAGCTTTTTGAACAGGGATAGAAATGAGCAGTTCTTC | CASSFLNRDRNEQFF
. | TRBJ2-1 | TRBV9 | . | TGTGCCAGCGGGTCAGTGAATGAGCAGTTCTTC | CASGSVNEQFF
. | TRBJ2-7 | TRBV13 | . | TGTGCCAGCAGCCCCCGAGGAGCCCTGGACCACGAGCAGTACTTC | CASSPRGALDHEQYF
. | TRBJ2-7 | TRBV5-6 | . | TGTGCCAGCAGCTTGGTTAGCTCCGAGCAGTACTTC | CASSLVSSEQYF
. | TRBJ2-7 | TRBV29-1 | . | TGCAGCGTTGAAGGGGACATATCCTACGAGCAGTACTTC | CSVEGDISYEQYF
. | TRBJ1-5 | TRBV5-6 | TRBD1 | TGTGCCAGCAGGACTCAGGGGGCTAGTCAGCCCCAGCATTTT | CASRTQGASQPQHF
. | TRBJ2-5 | TRBV11-2 | . | TGTGCCAGCAGCTTATTCGGGACGAACCAAGAGACCCAGTACTTC | CASSLFGTNQETQYF
. | TRBJ2-7 | TRBV7-2 | TRBD2 | TGTGCCAGCACCCCCCCGATGACTAGCGGGACTCTCCAATACTACGAGCAGTACTTC | CASTPPMTSGTLQYYEQYF
few | TRBJ2-1 | TRBV5-8 | . | TGTGCCAGCAGCTTGACCAAAATCGGTGAGCAGTTCTTC | CASSLTKIGEQFF
once | TRBJ2-7 | TRBV11-2 | . | TGTGCCAGCAGCCCTCCCAGTCGGGGACTGGATCCTTACGAGCAGTACTTC | CASSPPSRGLDPYEQYF
. | TRBJ2-2 | TRBV7-6 | . | TGTGCCAGCAGCTTATACCCGAAGGGGAACACCGGGGAGCTGTTTTTT | CASSLYPKGNTGELFF
. | TRBJ1-4 | TRBV4-3 | . | TGCGCCAGCAGCCAAGACCCGGGACGGACTAATGAAAAACTGTTTTTT | CASSQDPGRTNEKLFF
once | TRBJ2-7 | TRBV6-5 | . | TGTGCCAGCAATCTAGGATCAGGAAACCTGGCGGAGCAGTACTTC | CASNLGSGNLAEQYF
. | TRBJ1-5 | TRBV6-1 | . | TGTGCCAGCAGTGAACTGAGGGGCGGGTGGGTTGATCAGCCCCAGCATTTT | CASSELRGGWVDQPQHF
once | TRBJ2-2 | TRBV6-4 | . | TGTGCCAGCAGTGACCTGGGGGCCGGGGAGCTGTTTTTT | CASSDLGAGELFF
. | TRBJ2-5 | TRBV12-5 | . | TGTGCTAGTGGTTTGACAAACCAACCGACAGGCCAAGAGACCCAGTACTTC | CASGLTNQPTGQETQYF
. | TRBJ2-7 | TRBV4-3 | TRBD2 | TGCGCCAGCAGCCAAGATGGCCGGACTAGCGGGAGGGAAGGCTCCTACGAGCAGTACTTC | CASSQDGRTSGREGSYEQYF
. | TRBJ1-5 | TRBV28 | . | TGTGCCAGCAGTCACCTCGGGACGTATTATAGCAATCAGCCCCAGCATTTT | CASSHLGTYYSNQPQHF
. | TRBJ1-1 | TRBV5-1 | . | TGCGCCAGCAGCTTGTGGGGGCGGGATCGCGCCACTGAAGCTTTCTTT | CASSLWGRDRATEAFF
. | TRBJ2-7 | TRBV11-2 | . | TGTGCCAGCAGCTCTATAACAGGGATCGTTAGCTACGAGCAGTACTTC | CASSSITGIVSYEQYF
. | TRBJ2-1 | TRBV11-2 | . | TGTGCCAGCAGCGCCTATAGCGGACCCTTAAATGAGCAGTTCTTC | CASSAYSGPLNEQFF
. | TRBJ2-7 | TRBV6-1 | . | TGTGCCAGCAGCTTCCCTTCCTACGAGCAGTACTTC | CASSFPSYEQYF
. | TRBJ2-3 | TRBV7-2 | . | TGTGCCAGCAAAAAAGCATCAGGAGGCCCAGCAGATACGCAGTATTTT | CASKKASGGPADTQYF
. | TRBJ2-7 | TRBV28 | . | TGTGCCAGCAGCGCCCGGAGGATCTCCTACGAGCAGTACTTC | CASSARRISYEQYF
. | TRBJ2-7 | TRBV11-2 | TRBD1 | TGTGCCAGCAGCTTAGGGACAGGGGGTTACGAGCAGTACTTC | CASSLGTGGYEQYF
. | TRBJ2-2 | TRBV15 | . | TGTGCCACCAGCAGAGATGGGGACGGTATTTCCGGGGAGCTGTTTTTT | CATSRDGDGISGELFF
. | TRBJ2-7 | TRBV29-1 | TRBD1 | TGCAGCGTTGAAGGGGAGCTGGGACAGGGTATTTACGAGCAGTACTTC | CSVEGELGQGIYEQYF
. | TRBJ2-1 | TRBV7-3 | . | TGTGCCAGCAGCTTAAGTGCCAATGAGCAGTTCTTC | CASSLSANEQFF
. | TRBJ2-3 | TRBV27 | TRBD1 | TGTGCCAGCATCCCCGGGTCGGCAGGGGGTGATACGCAGTATTTT | CASIPGSAGGDTQYF
. | TRBJ2-7 | TRBV11-2 | . | TGTGCCAGCAGGAGCATGTCCTACGAGCAGTACTTC | CASRSMSYEQYF
. | TRBJ2-6 | TRBV27 | . | TGTGCCAGCAGTTCCCTCTCTGGGGCCAACGTCCTGACTTTC | CASSSLSGANVLTF
. | TRBJ2-7 | TRBV13 | . | TGTGCCAGCAGCTTCGCCGACAGGCACTACGAGCAGTACTTC | CASSFADRHYEQYF
. | TRBJ2-2 | TRBV19 | TRBD2 | TGTGCCAGTACCCCTTTGGTGGCGGGAGACCAATTCACCGGGGAGCTGTTTTTT | CASTPLVAGDQFTGELFF